Below, 12 T cell receptor beta chains from the same sample are listed, as sequenced in a study of blood T cell repertoires in COVID-19. The data were produced by immunoSEQ multiplex PCR, yet TCRdb's version contains in-frame clones alone and is incomplete. The table records hundreds of thousands of clones, about nine tenths of them present only once. Material for sequencing was peripheral blood. The origin of the receptors is a woman younger than 45 who had recovered from COVID-19.

CDR3 bases: TGCGCCACCCGGCAGGGAAACGAACAGGGCCCCTATGGCTACACCTTC. This translates into CATRQGNEQGPYGYTF. The chain joins TRBV5-1 to TRBJ1-2, with a possible D match to TRBD1 (6 bases). Trimming took off 9 bases at V and 4 bases at J, with 25 bases between the two ends. Looked up from germline, CDR1 is SGHRS and CDR2 is YFSETQ. The CDR3 extends over 16 amino acids.

The chain has TRBV7-9 and TRBJ2-1, with 8 bases matching TRBD1. V was pared by 5 bases and J by 8 bases, with 11 bases of the junction left unmatched. CDR3 length equals 15 residues. The germline V gene encodes CDR1 SEHNR and CDR2 FQNEAQ (reference sequence). The CDR3 is CASSIAGTGGDEQFF. The CDR3 DNA reads TGTGCCAGCAGCATTGCCGGGACAGGAGGCGATGAGCAGTTCTTC. Variable domain in full (rest from reference TRBV7-9 and TRBJ2-1): DTGVSQNPRHKITKRGQNVTFRCDPISEHNRLYWYRQTLGQGPEFLTYFQNEAQLEKSRLLSDRFSAERPKGSFSTLEIQRTEQGDSAMYLCASSIAGTGGDEQFFGPGTRLTVL.

The V call is TRBV5-1, the J call TRBJ1-5, with D possibly being TRBD1 (6 bases). Germline CDR1 is SGHRS and CDR2 is YFSETQ. CDR3 size: 15 residues. V was pared by 3 bases and J by 5 bases, with 15 bases between. The CDR3: CASSSGSGVDQPQHF. The CDR3 DNA is TGCGCCAGCAGCTCCGGTTCAGGGGTGGATCAGCCCCAGCATTTT.

V is TRBV4-2 and J is TRBJ2-2; D is ambiguous. With 0 bases removed from V and 2 bases from J, the gap between germline ends came to 13 bases. CDR1 is LGHNA and CDR2 is YNFKEQ in the germline V gene. The length of the CDR3 is 17 residues. The CDR3 region has the DNA TGTGCCAGCAGCCAAGATCTGTACGGTTCAAACACCGGGGAGCTGTTTTTT. This sequence encodes CASSQDLYGSNTGELFF.

This clone was recorded once. The J gene is TRBJ1-5, the V gene TRBV2, with TRBD1 matching over 11 bases. The CDR3 contains 15 residues. In germline, CDR1 is SNHLY, CDR2 FYNNEI. V shed 4 bases and J 6 bases; nucleotides not matched to a gene: 5. The chain's CDR3 is CASSAEGQGGQPQHF. The CDR3 nucleotides read TGTGCCAGCAGTGCAGAGGGACAGGGGGGTCAGCCCCAGCATTTT.

As DNA, the CDR3 is TGTGCCAGCAGCGGTGCCGGACAGGCTCAGGGAGATACGCAGTATTTT. It translates to CASSGAGQAQGDTQYF. This sequence joins TRBV5-5 and TRBJ2-3; 7 bases fit TRBD1. Germline CDR1 SGHKS, CDR2 YYEKEE (reference sequence). The CDR3 runs to 16 residues. With 4 bases clipped from V and 5 bases from J, the junction kept 13 bases outside the gene matches.

This CDR3 reads CASSLSDRLDSGNTIYF. CDR3 DNA: TGTGCCAGCAGTTTATCCGACCGACTGGACTCTGGAAACACCATATATTTT. V usage is TRBV28 and J usage is TRBJ1-3; D uncertain. Germline CDR1 is MDHEN and CDR2 is SYDVKM. V dropped 1 base and J dropped 0 bases, with 13 bases sitting between them. CDR3 size: 17 residues.

The V gene is TRBV5-1, the J gene TRBJ2-5; TRBD1 matches 7 bases. Germline-derived CDR1 and CDR2 are SGHRS and YFSETQ. V shed 2 bases and J 4 bases; nucleotides not matched to a gene: 5. This CDR3 comprises 14 residues. This CDR3 reads CASSFTGVGETQYF. The CDR3 DNA reads as TGCGCCAGCAGCTTCACAGGGGTTGGAGAGACCCAGTACTTC. Using reference TRBV5-1 and TRBJ2-5 for the parts outside the CDR3, the full variable domain is KAGVTQTPRYLIKTRGQQVTLSCSPISGHRSVSWYQQTPGQGLQFLFEYFSETQRNKGNFPGRFSGRQFSNSRSEMNVSTLELGDSALYLCASSFTGVGETQYFGPGTRLLVL.

The chain has TRBV28 and TRBJ1-2; a possible D gene is TRBD1 (6 bases). Germline V gene lookup returns CDR1 MDHEN and CDR2 SYDVKM. CDR3 size: 16 residues. The V gene lost 6 bases and the J gene lost 5 bases, with 22 bases spanning the gap. The CDR3 DNA reads TGTGCCAGCAGACCGGGACCTAGAAAGGGGGGGTATGGCTACACCTTC. It yields the protein CASRPGPRKGGYGYTF.

The chain links TRBV28 to TRBJ1-4; 7 bases match TRBD1. The CDR3 has 15 amino acids. The germline CDR1 and CDR2 sequences are MDHEN and SYDVKM. The ends lost 6 bases at V and 3 bases at J; junction bases unmatched: 7. CDR3 coding DNA: TGTGCCAGCAGGCCGCAGGGGGGACCTAATGAAAAACTGTTTTTT. Residues: CASRPQGGPNEKLFF.

This chain uses TRBV14 with TRBJ2-2; D is unclear. Per germline, CDR1 SGHDN and CDR2 FVKESK. The length of the CDR3 is 14 residues. Trimming cost V 4 bases and J 10 bases, with 16 bases left between them. As DNA, the CDR3 is TGTGCCAGCAGCCTAATAACGACTGGCTCGGAGCTGTTTTTT. Translating it yields CASSLITTGSELFF.

The J gene is TRBJ1-1, the V gene TRBV7-3; TRBD1 might be the D (5 bases). Germline V gene lookup returns CDR1 SGHTA and CDR2 FQGTGA. This CDR3 region has 13 residues. Deletions cut 2 bases from V and 4 bases from J, with 8 bases between. Here the CDR3 reads CASSLSGITEAFF. DNA for the CDR3: TGTGCCAGCAGCTTATCAGGGATCACTGAAGCTTTCTTT.